This T cell receptor beta chain was documented in a study of OX40 agonist ivuxolimab in advanced cancers. The assay was immunoSEQ multiplex PCR, and TCRdb's table has in-frame clones only and misses some. The sample has 41,000 or so clones; about 89% are singletons. The table lists this clone with a count of one. V was clipped by 1 base and J by 4 bases, with 10 bases between them. The CDR3 covers 14 residues. Per germline, CDR1 SGHTA and CDR2 FQGNSA. J is TRBJ1-2 and V is TRBV7-2, with D perhaps matching TRBD1 (6 bases). The TCR sequence derives from an adult with an advanced solid tumor such as melanoma, head and neck, liver or kidney cancer. Sequenced material: CD4+ or CD8+ T cells sorted from blood, taken in a trial of the OX40 agonist ivuxolimab. The CDR3 loop is CASSLGTESYGYTF. CDR3 coding DNA: TGTGCCAGCAGCTTAGGGACAGAGAGCTATGGCTACACCTTC.